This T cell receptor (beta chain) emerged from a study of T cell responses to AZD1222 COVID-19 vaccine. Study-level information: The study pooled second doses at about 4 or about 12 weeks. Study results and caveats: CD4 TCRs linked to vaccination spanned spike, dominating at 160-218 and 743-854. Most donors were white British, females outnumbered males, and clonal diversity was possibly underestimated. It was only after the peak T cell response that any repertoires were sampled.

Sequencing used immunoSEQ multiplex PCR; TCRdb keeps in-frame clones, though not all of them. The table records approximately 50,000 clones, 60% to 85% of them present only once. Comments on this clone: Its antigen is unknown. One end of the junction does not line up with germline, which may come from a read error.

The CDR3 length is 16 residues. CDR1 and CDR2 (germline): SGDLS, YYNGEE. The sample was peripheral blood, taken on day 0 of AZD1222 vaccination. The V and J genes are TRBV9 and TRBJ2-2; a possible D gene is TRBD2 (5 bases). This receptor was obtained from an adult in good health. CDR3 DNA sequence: TGTGCCGGCAGCTACACCGCGGGTCCGGACACCGGGGAGCTGTTTTTT. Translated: CAGSYTAGPDTGELFF.